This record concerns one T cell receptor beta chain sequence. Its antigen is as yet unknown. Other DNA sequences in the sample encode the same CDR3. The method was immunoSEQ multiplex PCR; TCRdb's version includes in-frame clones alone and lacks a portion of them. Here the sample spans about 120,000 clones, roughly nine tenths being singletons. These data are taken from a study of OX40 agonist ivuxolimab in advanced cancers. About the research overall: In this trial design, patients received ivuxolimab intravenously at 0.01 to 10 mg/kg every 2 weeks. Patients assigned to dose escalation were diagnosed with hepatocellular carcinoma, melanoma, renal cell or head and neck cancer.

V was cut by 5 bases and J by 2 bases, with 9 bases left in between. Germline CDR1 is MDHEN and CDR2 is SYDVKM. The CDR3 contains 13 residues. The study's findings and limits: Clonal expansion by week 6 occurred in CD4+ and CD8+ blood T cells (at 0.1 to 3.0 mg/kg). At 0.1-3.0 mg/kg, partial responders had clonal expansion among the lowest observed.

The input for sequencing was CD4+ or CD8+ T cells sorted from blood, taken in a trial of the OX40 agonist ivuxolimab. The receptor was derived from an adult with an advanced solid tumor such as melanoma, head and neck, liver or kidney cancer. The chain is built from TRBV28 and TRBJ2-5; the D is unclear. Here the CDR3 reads CASSETLQETQYF. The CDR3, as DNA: TGTGCCAGCAGTGAGACATTGCAAGAGACCCAGTACTTC. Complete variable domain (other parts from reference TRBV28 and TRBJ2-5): DVKVTQSSRYLVKRTGEKVFLECVQDMDHENMFWYRQDPGLGLRLIYFSYDVKMKEKGDIPEGYSVSREKKERFSLILESASTNQTSMYLCASSETLQETQYFGPGTRLLVL.